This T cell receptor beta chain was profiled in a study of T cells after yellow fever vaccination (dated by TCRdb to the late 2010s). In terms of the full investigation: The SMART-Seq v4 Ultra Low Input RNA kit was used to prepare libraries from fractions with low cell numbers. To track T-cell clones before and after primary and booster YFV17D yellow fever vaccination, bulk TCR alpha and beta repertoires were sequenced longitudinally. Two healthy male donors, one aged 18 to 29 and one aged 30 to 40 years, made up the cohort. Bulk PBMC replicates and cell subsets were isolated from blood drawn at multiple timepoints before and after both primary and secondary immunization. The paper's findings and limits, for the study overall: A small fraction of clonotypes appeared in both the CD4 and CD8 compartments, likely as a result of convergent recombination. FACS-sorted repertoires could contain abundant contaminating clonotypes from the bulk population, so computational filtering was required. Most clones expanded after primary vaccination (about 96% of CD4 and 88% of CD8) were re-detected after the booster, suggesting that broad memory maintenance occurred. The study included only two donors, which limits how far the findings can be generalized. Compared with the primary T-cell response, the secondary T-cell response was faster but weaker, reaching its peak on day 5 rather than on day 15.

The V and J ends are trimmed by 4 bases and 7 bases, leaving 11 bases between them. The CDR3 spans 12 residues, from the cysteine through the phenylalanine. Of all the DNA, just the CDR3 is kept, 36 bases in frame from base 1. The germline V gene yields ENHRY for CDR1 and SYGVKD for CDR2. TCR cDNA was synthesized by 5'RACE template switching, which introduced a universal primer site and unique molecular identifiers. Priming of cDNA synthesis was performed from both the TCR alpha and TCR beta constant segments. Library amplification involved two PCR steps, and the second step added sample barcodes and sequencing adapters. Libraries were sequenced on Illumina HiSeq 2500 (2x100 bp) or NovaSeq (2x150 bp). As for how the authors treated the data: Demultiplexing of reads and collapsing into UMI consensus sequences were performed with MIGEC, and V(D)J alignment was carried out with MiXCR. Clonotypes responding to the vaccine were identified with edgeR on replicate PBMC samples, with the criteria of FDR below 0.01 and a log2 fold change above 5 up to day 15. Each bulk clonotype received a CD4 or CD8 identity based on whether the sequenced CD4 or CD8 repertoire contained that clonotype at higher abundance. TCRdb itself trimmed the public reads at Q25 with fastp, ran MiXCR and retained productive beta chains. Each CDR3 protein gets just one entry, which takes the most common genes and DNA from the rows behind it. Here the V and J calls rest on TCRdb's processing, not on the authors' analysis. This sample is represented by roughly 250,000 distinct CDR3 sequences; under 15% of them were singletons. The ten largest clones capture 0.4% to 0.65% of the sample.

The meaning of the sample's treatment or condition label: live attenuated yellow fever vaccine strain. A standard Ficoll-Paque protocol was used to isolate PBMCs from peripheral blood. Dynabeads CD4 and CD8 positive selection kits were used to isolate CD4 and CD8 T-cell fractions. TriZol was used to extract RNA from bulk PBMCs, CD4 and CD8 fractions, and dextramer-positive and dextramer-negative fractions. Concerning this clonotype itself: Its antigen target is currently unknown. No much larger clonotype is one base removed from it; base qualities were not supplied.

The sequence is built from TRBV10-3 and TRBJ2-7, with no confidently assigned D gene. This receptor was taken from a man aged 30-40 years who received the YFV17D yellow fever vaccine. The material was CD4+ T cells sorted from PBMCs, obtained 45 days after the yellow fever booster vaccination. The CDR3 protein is CAISAGRSEQYF. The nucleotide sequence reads TGTGCCATCAGTGCGGGTCGGAGTGAGCAGTACTTC.